These 17 T cell receptor beta chains came from one sample sequenced in a study of blood T cell repertoires in COVID-19. Only in-frame clones appear in the TCRdb table, and some are missing; sequencing was by immunoSEQ multiplex PCR. The sample records about 100,000 clones, about 77% being singletons. Sequencing was carried out using peripheral blood. The source of these receptors is a woman in her 70s with acute or convalescent COVID-19.

The chain is built from TRBV18 and TRBJ2-1; D remains ambiguous. The germline V gene has CDR1 KGHSH and CDR2 LQKENI. The CDR3 covers 17 residues. Trimming pared 0 bases from V and 3 bases from J, leaving 15 bases between. The CDR3 region is CASSPPRTAAGYNEQFF. The DNA of the CDR3 is TGTGCCAGCTCACCACCGCGAACAGCTGCTGGCTACAATGAGCAGTTCTTC.

This chain links TRBV19 with TRBJ2-3; a weak D match, TRBD1 (6 bases). Per germline, CDR1 LNHDA and CDR2 SQIVND (reference sequence). The ends were cut back, 2 bases at V and 1 base at J, with 10 bases in the middle. This CDR3 has 15 amino acids. The DNA for the CDR3 is TGTGCCAGTAGTATAAGGGCAGGGGGCACAGATACGCAGTATTTT. It codes for CASSIRAGGTDTQYF.

The chain joins TRBV27 to TRBJ1-1; 10 bases are a match to TRBD1. This CDR3 is built from 14 residues. Trimming took 5 bases from V and 8 from J; bases not matched to a gene: 8. CDR1 is MNHEY, CDR2 SMNVEV, per germline (reference sequence). The CDR3 loop is CASSRGTGAGEAFF. CDR3 DNA: TGTGCCAGCAGTCGCGGGACAGGGGCCGGAGAAGCTTTCTTT.

The rearrangement links TRBV3-1 (or the pseudogene TRBV3-2) to TRBJ1-2; the match to TRBD1 covers 7 bases. V shed 2 bases, J shed 4 bases, and the junction held 13 bases outside the gene matches. The germline gives CDR1 LGHDT, CDR2 YNNKEL (reference sequence). The CDR3 is 17 amino acids. CDR3: CASSQLMIRDRSYGYTF. The CDR3 region has the DNA TGTGCCAGCAGCCAACTGATGATAAGGGACAGATCCTATGGCTACACCTTC.

The V and J genes are TRBV6-5 and TRBJ1-2; D may be TRBD1 (5 bases). The CDR3 extends over 15 amino acids. The germline CDR1 and CDR2 sequences are MNHEY and SVGAGI. Trimming left V 6 bases short and J 2 bases short, with 16 bases between. The CDR3 DNA follows: TGTGCCAGCAGCCGGTCGGGCGGGGGGAACTATGGCTACACCTTC. This sequence encodes CASSRSGGGNYGYTF.

This chain joins TRBV24-1 and TRBJ2-2, with D possibly being TRBD2 (6 bases). The V gene's germline CDR1 is KGHDR and CDR2 SFDVKD. This CDR3 is 12 amino acids long. Trimming stripped 9 bases from V and 5 bases from J, with 9 bases between. The CDR3, as DNA: TGTGCCACCGGAGGGGAGACCGGGGAGCTGTTTTTT. Amino acids: CATGGETGELFF.

The gene calls are TRBV7-9 and TRBJ2-7; the D gene is possibly TRBD1 (6 bases). Germline V lookup: CDR1 SEHNR, CDR2 FQNEAQ (reference sequence). The CDR3 spans 15 residues. V was shortened by 1 base and J by 3 bases, with 13 bases between the two germline ends. The CDR3, as DNA: TGTGCCAGCAGCTTAGGGAGCACAGGGAGCTACGAGCAGTACGTC. The encoded protein is CASSLGSTGSYEQYV.

This clone was detected a few times. This chain joins TRBV6-5 and TRBJ1-3; D may be TRBD1 (5 bases). The germline CDR1 and CDR2 sequences are MNHEY and SVGAGI. V was cut by 6 bases and J by 9 bases, with 15 bases left in between. The CDR3 length is 13 residues. The CDR3 DNA sequence: TGTGCCAGCAGATTCAGGGCTCCTCTCACCATATATTTT. Encoded protein: CASRFRAPLTIYF.

This clone has more than one count but fewer than ten. The chain uses TRBV18 and TRBJ1-1; unclear D gene. The V gene lost 2 bases and the J gene lost 3 bases, with 7 bases spanning the gap. CDR3 size: 13 residues. CDR1 is KGHSH, CDR2 LQKENI, per germline. The CDR3 here is CASSPEQDTEAFF. CDR3 nucleotide sequence: TGTGCCAGCTCACCAGAACAAGACACTGAAGCTTTCTTT.

The CDR3 coding sequence is TGTGCCAGCAAAAAAAGCGGGGGATCAGGGACCTACAATGAGCAGTTCTTC. This codes for CASKKSGGSGTYNEQFF. The chain couples TRBV9 to TRBJ2-1; 8 bases align to TRBD2. The germline V gene has CDR1 SGDLS and CDR2 YYNGEE. With 6 bases clipped from V and 2 bases from J, the junction kept 13 bases outside the gene matches. CDR3 size: 17 residues.

The chain carries TRBV7-3 and TRBJ2-5, with 10 bases lining up with TRBD1. CDR1 and CDR2 (germline): SGHTA, FQGTGA. The V gene end was trimmed by 4 bases and the J gene end by 4 bases; junction bases not matched to a gene: 3. The CDR3 is 14 residues long. The CDR3 protein is CASSSGTGVETQYF. For the CDR3, the DNA is TGTGCCAGCAGCTCAGGGACAGGGGTAGAGACCCAGTACTTC.

The chain has TRBV6-6 and TRBJ2-5; TRBD2 matches 8 bases. V lost 6 bases, J lost 5 bases, and 8 bases stayed unmatched. In germline, CDR1 is MNHNY, CDR2 SVGAGI (reference sequence). The CDR3 runs to 14 residues. The CDR3 here is CASRQRGGGETQYF. DNA of the CDR3: TGTGCCAGCAGGCAGAGGGGCGGGGGGGAGACCCAGTACTTC.

This clone was picked up many times. The V and J genes are TRBV30 and TRBJ1-3, with 8 nucleotides matching TRBD1. The V and J ends lost 8 bases and 0 bases, in that order; junction bases with no gene match: 9. Germline V gene lookup returns CDR1 GTSNPN and CDR2 SVGIG (reference sequence). CDR3 size: 15 residues. The CDR3 reads CASGPQGDSGNTIYF. The CDR3 bases are TGTGCCAGTGGACCACAGGGGGACTCTGGAAACACCATATATTTT.

The chain combines TRBV27 with TRBJ1-5; D is unresolved. Germline loops: CDR1 MNHEY, CDR2 SMNVEV (reference sequence). The CDR3 sequence is 17 residues long. V was cut by 2 bases and J by 7 bases, with 21 bases left in between. CDR3 sequence reads: CASSLHNAGLETQPQHF. CDR3 DNA: TGTGCCAGCAGTTTACATAACGCGGGGTTAGAGACGCAGCCCCAGCATTTT.

CDR3 sequence reads: CASRKPTANEQFF. CDR3 DNA sequence: TGTGCCAGCAGAAAACCGACAGCCAATGAGCAGTTCTTC. This sequence joins TRBV7-8 and TRBJ2-1, with a possible D match to TRBD1 (5 bases). V was shortened by 6 bases and J by 6 bases, with 12 bases between the two germline ends. Germline assignment: CDR1 SGHVS and CDR2 FQNEAQ. The CDR3 covers 13 residues.

This clone was detected only once. CDR3 amino acids: CASSQGQLSSYEQYV. DNA of the CDR3: TGTGCCAGCAGCCAAGGACAGCTGAGCTCCTACGAGCAGTACGTC. The chain employs TRBV3-1 (or the pseudogene TRBV3-2) and TRBJ2-7; TRBD1 is a possible D gene (5 bases). Germline CDR1 LGHDT, CDR2 YNNKEL (reference sequence). V gave up 1 base and J gave up 0 bases, with 10 bases separating them. The CDR3 is 15 residues long.

The chain carries TRBV12-3 or TRBV12-4 and TRBJ1-3; D call uncertain. Trimming cost V 6 bases and J 2 bases, with 5 bases left between them. The CDR3 totals 12 residues. For the CDR3, the DNA is TGTGCCAGCAGACAAACTGGAAACACCATATATTTT. Translating gives CASRQTGNTIYF.